This TCR beta chain stems from a study of T cells in localized non-small cell lung cancer. Study results and limitations: Longer overall survival was linked to higher blood T cell density. Of the top 100 tumor clones, median roughly 60 were in adjacent lung, approximately 28 among its top 100. Owing to sequencing of a solitary tumor region, heterogeneity cannot be discounted. Uninvolved neighboring lung showed the greatest T cell clonality, exceeding tumor.

CDR3 size: 15 residues. The V end lost 4 bases, the J end lost 0 bases, and 10 bases lay between the germline ends. Germline V gene data show CDR1 as LNHDA and CDR2 as SQIVND (reference sequence). Only in-frame clones appear in the TCRdb table, and some are missing; sequencing was by immunoSEQ multiplex PCR. The table lists 25,000 to 30,000 clones, around 83% of them singletons. On this clone itself: Its antigen is unknown.

The rearrangement joins TRBV19 to TRBJ2-1; weak D call: TRBD2 (6 bases). This receptor was obtained from a woman between 35 and 75 years old with stage I lung adenocarcinoma. The input for sequencing was peripheral blood, taken before any cancer treatment. In nucleotides, the CDR3 is TGTGCCAGTAGTAGCGGGGAGAGCTCCTACAATGAGCAGTTCTTC. It encodes CASSSGESSYNEQFF.